These T cell receptor beta chains were read from a single sample in a study of blood T cell repertoires in COVID-19. Clones were read by immunoSEQ multiplex PCR, and TCRdb kept only the in-frame ones, dropping some. The sample carries roughly 75,000 clones, 85% recorded once. Sequencing was done on a sample of peripheral blood. All receptors derive from a man aged 45 to 65 with COVID-19, enrolled during active disease. Both conserved end residues are part of each CDR3. A D gene is named only where the DNA matches it firmly. Not all rows give a size; the values are once, few, many and, for expanded clones, a class.

abundance	v_gene	d_gene	j_gene	CDR3aa	CDR3nt
once	TRBV6-6	TRBD1	TRBJ1-2	CASRRDRGYTF	TGTGCCAGCAGACGGGACAGAGGCTACACCTTC
few	TRBV5-5	.	TRBJ1-5	CASSLAPLDSEHNQPQHF	TGTGCCAGCAGCTTGGCCCCGCTCGACAGCGAACACAATCAGCCCCAGCATTTT
.	TRBV7-8	.	TRBJ1-1	CASSLDQTNTEAFF	TGTGCCAGCAGCTTAGACCAGACAAACACTGAAGCTTTCTTT
.	TRBV6-1	.	TRBJ1-2	CASSEDSDMGFYGYTF	TGTGCCAGCAGTGAAGATTCGGACATGGGGTTTTATGGCTACACCTTC
.	TRBV5-1	.	TRBJ1-2	CASSPRGNRGYTF	TGCGCCAGCTCCCCCAGAGGGAATCGTGGCTACACCTTC
.	TRBV20-1	.	TRBJ2-7	CSASFLASYEQYF	TGCAGTGCTAGTTTTCTAGCTTCCTACGAGCAGTACTTC
.	TRBV2	.	TRBJ1-5	CASSGGGSNQPQHF	TGTGCCAGCAGTGGAGGGGGAAGCAATCAGCCCCAGCATTTT
few	TRBV10-3	TRBD1	TRBJ2-5	CASGTGETQYF	TGTGCCTCCGGGACAGGAGAGACCCAGTACTTC
.	TRBV5-1	.	TRBJ2-6	CASSSIQFSGAGANVLTF	TGCGCCAGCAGTTCTATCCAATTTTCAGGGGCTGGGGCCAACGTCCTGACTTTC
.	TRBV2	TRBD1	TRBJ1-1	CASSAEQGSTEAFF	TGTGCCAGCAGCGCCGAACAGGGGAGTACTGAAGCTTTCTTT
.	TRBV7-2	.	TRBJ1-2	CASSPRGYGYTF	TGTGCCAGCAGCCCACGCGGCTATGGCTACACCTTC
.	TRBV5-4	TRBD1	TRBJ2-7	CASSPRDREYEQYF	TGTGCCAGCAGCCCCCGGGACAGGGAATACGAGCAGTACTTC
.	TRBV6-2/TRBV6-3	TRBD2	TRBJ2-3	CASSYTRTSGKDTQYF	TGTGCCAGCAGTTACACCCGGACTAGCGGGAAAGATACGCAGTATTTT
.	TRBV9	TRBD1	TRBJ2-7	CASSAGGDRSYEQYF	TGTGCCAGCAGCGCAGGGGGAGACCGCTCCTACGAGCAGTACTTC
once	TRBV4-1	TRBD2	TRBJ2-3	CASSRRQGLAGRTDTQYF	TGCGCCAGCAGCCGGCGACAAGGACTAGCGGGGCGCACAGATACGCAGTATTTT
.	TRBV6-5	.	TRBJ1-4	CASRDRDNSEKLFF	TGTGCCAGCAGGGACCGGGACAACTCAGAAAAACTGTTTTTT
.	TRBV19	TRBD1	TRBJ1-4	CASSQGASNEKLFF	TGTGCCAGTTCCCAGGGGGCATCTAATGAAAAACTGTTTTTT
.	TRBV27	TRBD2	TRBJ2-1	CASSSRLAGGFNEQFF	TGTGCCAGCAGTTCGCGCCTAGCGGGAGGCTTCAATGAGCAGTTCTTC
.	TRBV7-8	TRBD2	TRBJ2-7	CASSVSGSSYEQYF	TGTGCCAGCAGCGTTAGCGGGAGTTCCTACGAGCAGTACTTC
.	TRBV3-1/TRBV3-2	TRBD1	TRBJ1-4	CASSRLGTGPNEKLFF	TGTGCCAGCAGCCGGTTGGGGACAGGTCCTAATGAAAAACTGTTTTTT
.	TRBV20-1	.	TRBJ2-3	CSAILSDTQYF	TGCAGTGCTATATTGAGCGATACGCAGTATTTT
.	TRBV7-2	.	TRBJ2-1	CASSLRQGLFSSYNEQFF	TGTGCCAGCAGCTTAAGGCAGGGCTTATTTAGCTCCTACAATGAGCAGTTCTTC
.	TRBV30	.	TRBJ1-4	CALSPLAGNVKLFF	TGTGCGCTCAGTCCCTTGGCGGGGAATGTAAAACTGTTTTTT
.	TRBV5-1	TRBD2	TRBJ2-5	CASSLDPSGKETQYF	TGCGCCAGCAGCTTGGACCCTAGCGGGAAAGAGACCCAGTACTTC
.	TRBV5-1	.	TRBJ1-1	CASSLQTSPTEAFF	TGCGCCAGCAGCTTGCAGACATCTCCCACTGAAGCTTTCTTT
.	TRBV19	.	TRBJ1-1	CASSRRRGGNTEAFF	TGTGCCAGTAGCCGACGAAGGGGGGGGAACACTGAAGCTTTCTTT
.	TRBV18	.	TRBJ1-5	CASSQGTSVANQPQHF	TGTGCCAGCTCACAGGGGACATCAGTCGCCAATCAGCCCCAGCATTTT
.	TRBV6-5	TRBD1	TRBJ1-1	CASKRDRVNTEAFF	TGTGCCAGCAAACGGGACAGGGTGAACACTGAAGCTTTCTTT
.	TRBV3-1/TRBV3-2	.	TRBJ2-3	CASSPKTTRDTQYF	TGTGCCAGCAGCCCAAAGACCACTAGAGATACGCAGTATTTT
once	TRBV12-3/TRBV12-4	.	TRBJ2-5	CASKGGAWETQYF	TGTGCCAGCAAAGGGGGGGCTTGGGAGACCCAGTACTTC
.	TRBV3-1/TRBV3-2	TRBD1	TRBJ1-4	CASSPRGTGLYGEKLFF	TGTGCCAGCAGCCCCAGGGGGACAGGTCTGTATGGTGAAAAACTGTTTTTT
once	TRBV6-6	TRBD1	TRBJ2-7	CASSPGQVYEQYF	TGTGCCAGCAGCCCCGGACAGGTTTACGAGCAGTACTTC
.	TRBV19	.	TRBJ1-2	CASSIGRVYGYTF	TGTGCCAGTAGTATAGGCAGGGTCTATGGCTACACCTTC
few	TRBV6-4	TRBD1	TRBJ2-2	CASSDIDRGHSVTGELFF	TGTGCCAGCAGTGATATCGACAGGGGGCACAGCGTTACCGGGGAGCTGTTTTTT
.	TRBV10-3	TRBD1	TRBJ1-2	CAISSQQGGIYGYTF	TGTGCCATCAGTAGTCAACAGGGGGGGATCTATGGCTACACCTTC
.	TRBV12-3/TRBV12-4	.	TRBJ1-2	CASSPLRNYGYTF	TGTGCCAGCAGTCCCCTCAGGAACTATGGCTACACCTTC
few	TRBV5-6	.	TRBJ2-3	CASRNRAWSTDTQYF	TGTGCCAGCAGAAACAGGGCGTGGAGCACAGATACGCAGTATTTT
once	TRBV4-1	.	TRBJ1-6	CASSRAGTDNSPLHF	TGCGCCAGCAGCCGGGCGGGGACGGATAATTCACCCCTCCACTTT
.	TRBV7-2	.	TRBJ1-5	CASSYDSLNQPQHF	TGTGCCAGCAGCTACGACAGCCTAAATCAGCCCCAGCATTTT
.	TRBV19	.	TRBJ1-6	CASSMMGASNSPLHF	TGTGCCAGTAGTATGATGGGGGCCAGTAATTCACCCCTCCACTTT
.	TRBV19	.	TRBJ1-1	CASSIRGRGTEAFF	TGTGCCAGTAGTATTAGGGGTCGTGGCACTGAAGCTTTCTTT
.	TRBV6-5	TRBD1	TRBJ2-1	CASSRTGSTYNEQFF	TGTGCCAGCAGTCGGACAGGATCCACCTACAATGAGCAGTTCTTC